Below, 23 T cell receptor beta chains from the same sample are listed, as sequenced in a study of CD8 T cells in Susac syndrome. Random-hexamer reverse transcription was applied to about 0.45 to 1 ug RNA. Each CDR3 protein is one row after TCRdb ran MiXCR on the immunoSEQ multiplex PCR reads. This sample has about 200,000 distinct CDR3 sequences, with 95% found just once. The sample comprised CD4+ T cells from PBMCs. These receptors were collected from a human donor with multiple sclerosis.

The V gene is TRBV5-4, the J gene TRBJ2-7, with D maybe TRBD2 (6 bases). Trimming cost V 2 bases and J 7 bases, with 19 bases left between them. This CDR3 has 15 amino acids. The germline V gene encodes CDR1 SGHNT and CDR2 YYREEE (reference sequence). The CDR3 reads CASSLGGASVWEQYF. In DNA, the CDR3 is TGTGCCAGCAGCTTAGGCGGGGCCTCTGTCTGGGAGCAGTACTTC.

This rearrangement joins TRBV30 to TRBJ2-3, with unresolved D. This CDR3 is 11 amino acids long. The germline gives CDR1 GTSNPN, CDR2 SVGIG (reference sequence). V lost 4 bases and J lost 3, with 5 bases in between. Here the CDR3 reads CAWTLTDTQYF. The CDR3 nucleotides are TGTGCCTGGACACTTACAGATACGCAGTATTTT. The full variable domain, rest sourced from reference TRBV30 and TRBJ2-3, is SQTIHQWPATLVQPVGSPLSLECTVEGTSNPNLYWYRQAAGRGLQLLFYSVGIGQISSEVPQNLSASRPQDRQFILSSKKLLLSDSGFYLCAWTLTDTQYFGPGTRLTVL.

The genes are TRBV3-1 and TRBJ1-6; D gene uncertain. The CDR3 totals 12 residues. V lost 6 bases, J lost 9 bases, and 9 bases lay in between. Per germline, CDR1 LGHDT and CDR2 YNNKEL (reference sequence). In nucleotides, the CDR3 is TGTGCCAGCAGGGTCGTAGGTTCACCCCTCCACTTT. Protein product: CASRVVGSPLHF.

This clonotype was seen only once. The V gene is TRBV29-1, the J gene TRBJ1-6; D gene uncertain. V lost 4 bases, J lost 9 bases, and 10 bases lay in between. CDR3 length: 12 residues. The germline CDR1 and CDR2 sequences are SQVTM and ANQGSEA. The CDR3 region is CSVGVISSPLHF. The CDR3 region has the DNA TGCAGCGTTGGAGTCATAAGTTCACCCCTCCACTTT.

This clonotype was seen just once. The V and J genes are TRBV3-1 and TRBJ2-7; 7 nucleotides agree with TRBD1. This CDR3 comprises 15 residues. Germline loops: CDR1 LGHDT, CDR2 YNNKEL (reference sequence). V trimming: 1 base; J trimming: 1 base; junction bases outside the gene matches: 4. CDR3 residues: CASSQAQGKSYEQYF. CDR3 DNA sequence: TGTGCCAGCAGCCAAGCACAGGGGAAATCCTACGAGCAGTACTTC.

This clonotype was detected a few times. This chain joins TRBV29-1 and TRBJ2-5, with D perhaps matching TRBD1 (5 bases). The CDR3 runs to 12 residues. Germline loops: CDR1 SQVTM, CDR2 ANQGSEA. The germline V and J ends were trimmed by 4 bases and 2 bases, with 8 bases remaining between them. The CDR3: CSVVPGQETQYF. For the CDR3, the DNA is TGCAGCGTTGTGCCAGGGCAAGAGACCCAGTACTTC.

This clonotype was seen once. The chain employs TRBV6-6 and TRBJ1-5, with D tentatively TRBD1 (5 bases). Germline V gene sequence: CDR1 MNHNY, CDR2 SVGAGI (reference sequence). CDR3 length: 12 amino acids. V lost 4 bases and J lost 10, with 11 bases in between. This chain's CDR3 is CASSFLDIPQHF. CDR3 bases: TGTGCCAGCAGTTTCCTGGACATTCCCCAGCATTTT.

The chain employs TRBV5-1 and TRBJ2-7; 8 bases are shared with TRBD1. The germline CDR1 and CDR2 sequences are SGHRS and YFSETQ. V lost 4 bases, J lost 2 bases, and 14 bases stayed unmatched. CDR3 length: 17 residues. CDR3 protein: CASSRRIGQGVAYEQYF. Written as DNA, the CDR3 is TGCGCCAGCAGCCGCCGCATCGGACAGGGAGTAGCCTACGAGCAGTACTTC.

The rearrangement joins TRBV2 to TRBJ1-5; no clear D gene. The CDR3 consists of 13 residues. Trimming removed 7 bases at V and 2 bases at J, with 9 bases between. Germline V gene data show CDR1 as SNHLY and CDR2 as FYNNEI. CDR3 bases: TGTGCCAGCACGGCCGGGGGCAATCAGCCCCAGCATTTT. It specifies CASTAGGNQPQHF.

Here the CDR3 reads CASSQQVGTAAYEQYF. The CDR3 DNA sequence: TGTGCCAGCAGCCAGCAGGTGGGGACCGCCGCCTACGAGCAGTACTTC. The chain combines TRBV3-1 with TRBJ2-7; tentatively, D is TRBD1 or TRBD2 (5 bases each). Germline CDR1 LGHDT, CDR2 YNNKEL (reference sequence). Trimming took 3 bases from V and 2 from J, leaving 17 bases between them. This CDR3 comprises 16 residues.

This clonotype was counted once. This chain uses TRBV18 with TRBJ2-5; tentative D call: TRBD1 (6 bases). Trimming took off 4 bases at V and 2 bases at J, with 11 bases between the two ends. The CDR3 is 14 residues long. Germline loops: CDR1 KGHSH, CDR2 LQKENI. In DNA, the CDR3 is TGTGCCAGCTCACAAAGGACAGAACAAGAGACCCAGTACTTC. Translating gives CASSQRTEQETQYF.

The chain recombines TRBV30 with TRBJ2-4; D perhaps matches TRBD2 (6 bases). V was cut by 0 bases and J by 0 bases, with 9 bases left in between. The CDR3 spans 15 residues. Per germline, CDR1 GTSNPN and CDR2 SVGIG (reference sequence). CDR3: CAWSVAGVAKNIQYF. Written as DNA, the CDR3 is TGTGCCTGGAGTGTAGCGGGTGTAGCCAAAAACATTCAGTACTTC.

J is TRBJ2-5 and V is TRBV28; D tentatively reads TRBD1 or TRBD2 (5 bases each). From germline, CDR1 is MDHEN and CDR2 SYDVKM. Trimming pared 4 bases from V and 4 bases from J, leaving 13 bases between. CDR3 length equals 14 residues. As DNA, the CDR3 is TGTGCCAGCAGTTGGGGGTCTTCCGGAGAGACCCAGTACTTC. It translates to CASSWGSSGETQYF.

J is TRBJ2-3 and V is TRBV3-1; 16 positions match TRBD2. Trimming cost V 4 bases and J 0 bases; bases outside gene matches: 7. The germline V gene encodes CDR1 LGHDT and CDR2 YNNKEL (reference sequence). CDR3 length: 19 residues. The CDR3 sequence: CASSLPGLAGGNSTDTQYF. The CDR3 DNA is TGTGCCAGCAGCCTCCCGGGACTAGCGGGGGGGAATAGCACAGATACGCAGTATTTT.

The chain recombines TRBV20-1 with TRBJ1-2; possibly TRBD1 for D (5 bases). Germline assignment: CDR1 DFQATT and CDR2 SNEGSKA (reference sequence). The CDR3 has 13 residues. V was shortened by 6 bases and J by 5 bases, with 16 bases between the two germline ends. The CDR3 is CSAPSGTGYGYTF. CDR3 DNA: TGCAGTGCCCCCTCCGGGACGGGTTATGGCTACACCTTC.

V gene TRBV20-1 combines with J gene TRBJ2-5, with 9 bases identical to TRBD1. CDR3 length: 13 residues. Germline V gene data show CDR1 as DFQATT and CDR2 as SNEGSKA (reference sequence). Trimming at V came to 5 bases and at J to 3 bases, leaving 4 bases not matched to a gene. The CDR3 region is CSAGGTGKETQYF. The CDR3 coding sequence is TGCAGTGCTGGGGGGACAGGGAAAGAGACCCAGTACTTC.

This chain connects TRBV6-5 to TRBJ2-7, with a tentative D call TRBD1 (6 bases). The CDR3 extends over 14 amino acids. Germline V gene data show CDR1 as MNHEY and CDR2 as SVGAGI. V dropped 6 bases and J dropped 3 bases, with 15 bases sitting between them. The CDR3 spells CASSRRQAYYEQYF. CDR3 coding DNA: TGTGCCAGCAGCAGAAGACAGGCCTACTACGAGCAGTACTTC.

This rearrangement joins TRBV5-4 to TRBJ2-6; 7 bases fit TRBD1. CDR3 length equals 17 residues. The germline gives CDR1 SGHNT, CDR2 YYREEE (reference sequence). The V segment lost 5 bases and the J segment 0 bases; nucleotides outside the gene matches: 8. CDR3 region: CASSDRDKFSGANVLTF. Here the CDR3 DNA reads TGTGCCAGCAGTGACAGGGATAAGTTCTCTGGGGCCAACGTCCTGACTTTC.

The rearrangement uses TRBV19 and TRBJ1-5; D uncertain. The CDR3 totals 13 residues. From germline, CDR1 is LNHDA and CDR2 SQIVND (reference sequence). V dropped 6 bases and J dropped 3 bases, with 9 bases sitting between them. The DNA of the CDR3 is TGTGCCAGTAGCCTTCGGGCCAATCAGCCCCAGCATTTT. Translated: CASSLRANQPQHF.

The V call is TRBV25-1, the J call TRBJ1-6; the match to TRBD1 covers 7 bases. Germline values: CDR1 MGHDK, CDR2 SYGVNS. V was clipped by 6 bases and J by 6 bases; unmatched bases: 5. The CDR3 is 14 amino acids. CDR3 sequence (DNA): TGTGCCAGCAGATCTCCAGGGGGTAATTCACCCCTCCACTTT. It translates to CASRSPGGNSPLHF. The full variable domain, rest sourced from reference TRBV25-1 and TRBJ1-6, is EADIYQTPRYLVIGTGKKITLECSQTMGHDKMYWYQQDPGMELHLIHYSYGVNSTEKGDLSSESTVSRIRTEHFPLTLESARPSHTSQYLCASRSPGGNSPLHFGNGTRLTVT.

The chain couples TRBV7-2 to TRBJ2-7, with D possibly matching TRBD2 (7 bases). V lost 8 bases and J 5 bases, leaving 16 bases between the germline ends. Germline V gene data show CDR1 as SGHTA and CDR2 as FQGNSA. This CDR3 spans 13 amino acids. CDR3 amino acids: CASAIRGGDEQYF. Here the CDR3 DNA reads TGTGCCAGCGCCATCAGAGGGGGGGACGAGCAGTACTTC.

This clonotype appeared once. As DNA, the CDR3 is TGTGCCAGCAGCGTAGGTCCGGGGGTGGGGACAGATACGCAGTATTTT. This codes for CASSVGPGVGTDTQYF. The chain is built from TRBV9 and TRBJ2-3; weak D call: TRBD2 (6 bases). Germline CDR1 and CDR2: SGDLS and YYNGEE. CDR3 length: 16 residues. With 0 bases removed from V and 3 bases from J, the gap between germline ends came to 14 bases.

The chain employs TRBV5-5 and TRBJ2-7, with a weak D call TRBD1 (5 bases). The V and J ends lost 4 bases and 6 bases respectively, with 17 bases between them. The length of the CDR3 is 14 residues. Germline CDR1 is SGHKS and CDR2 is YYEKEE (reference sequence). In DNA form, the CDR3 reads TGTGCCAGCAGCCGATTAATCCAGGGATCCGAGCAGTACTTC. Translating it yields CASSRLIQGSEQYF. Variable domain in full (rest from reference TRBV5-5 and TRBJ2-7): DAGVTQSPTHLIKTRGQQVTLRCSPISGHKSVSWYQQVLGQGPQFIFQYYEKEERGRGNFPDRFSARQFPNYSSELNVNALLLGDSALYLCASSRLIQGSEQYFGPGTRLTVT.